A selection of T cell receptor beta chains follows, all from one sample in a study of Ad26.COV2.S vaccination and SARS-CoV-2 variants. Assay used: immunoSEQ multiplex PCR; TCRdb lists only in-frame clones, some missing. The table lists roughly 330,000 clones, roughly 90% of them singletons. This specimen was peripheral blood, taken in a trial of Ad26.COV2.S vaccine versus placebo. These receptors were obtained from a person aged 18-65 years who received the Ad26.COV2.S COVID-19 vaccine or a placebo. CDR3s include the opening cysteine and the closing phenylalanine or tryptophan. D genes are given only for firm matches. Expanded clones get a size class; other rows say once, few or many, or leave the size out.

V gene: TRBV6-2/TRBV6-3
J gene: TRBJ2-1
clone size: NA
D gene: TRBD2
CDR3 protein: CASSYSGLAGGWSFF
CDR3 DNA: TGTGCCAGCAGTTACTCGGGGCTAGCGGGAGGATGGTCGTTCTTC

V gene: TRBV6-5
J gene: TRBJ1-3
clone size: NA
D gene: NA
CDR3 protein: CASRTGSGNTIYF
CDR3 DNA: TGTGCCAGTCGAACAGGTTCCGGAAACACCATATATTTT

V gene: TRBV19
J gene: TRBJ1-5
clone size: NA
D gene: TRBD1
CDR3 protein: CASSVGQDNQPQHF
CDR3 DNA: TGTGCCAGTAGTGTTGGACAGGATAATCAGCCCCAGCATTTT

V gene: TRBV18
J gene: TRBJ1-2
clone size: once
D gene: TRBD1
CDR3 protein: CASSRDSLPTYGYTF
CDR3 DNA: TGTGCCAGCTCACGGGACAGTCTACCCACCTATGGCTACACCTTC

V gene: TRBV5-1
J gene: TRBJ2-3
clone size: NA
D gene: TRBD2
CDR3 protein: CASSLVWSGGSDTQYF
CDR3 DNA: TGCGCCAGCAGCTTGGTTTGGAGCGGGGGATCAGATACGCAGTATTTT

V gene: TRBV28
J gene: TRBJ2-1
clone size: NA
D gene: TRBD2
CDR3 protein: CASSLAGTSGENEQFF
CDR3 DNA: TGTGCCAGCAGTTTAGCCGGGACTAGCGGTGAGAATGAGCAGTTCTTC

V gene: TRBV12-3/TRBV12-4
J gene: TRBJ1-1
clone size: NA
D gene: NA
CDR3 protein: CASSPGQFDAFF
CDR3 DNA: TGTGCCAGCAGCCCCGGACAGTTTGATGCTTTCTTT

V gene: TRBV6-5
J gene: TRBJ2-1
clone size: NA
D gene: TRBD1
CDR3 protein: CASTTGTGNYNEQFF
CDR3 DNA: TGTGCCAGCACTACCGGGACAGGAAACTACAATGAGCAGTTCTTC

V gene: TRBV6-6
J gene: TRBJ1-1
clone size: NA
D gene: TRBD1
CDR3 protein: CASSTRQGIRFEAFF
CDR3 DNA: TGTGCCAGCAGTACACGACAGGGGATTAGATTTGAAGCTTTCTTT

V gene: TRBV5-1
J gene: TRBJ2-7
clone size: NA
D gene: TRBD1
CDR3 protein: CASSLEGTGYYEQYF
CDR3 DNA: TGCGCCAGCAGCTTAGAAGGGACAGGGTACTACGAGCAGTACTTC

V gene: TRBV19
J gene: TRBJ1-1
clone size: NA
D gene: NA
CDR3 protein: CASSINFPARGLNTEAFF
CDR3 DNA: TGTGCCAGTAGTATTAATTTTCCGGCAAGGGGCTTGAACACTGAAGCTTTCTTT

V gene: TRBV11-2
J gene: TRBJ1-2
clone size: NA
D gene: NA
CDR3 protein: CASSLDHSSPNYGYTF
CDR3 DNA: TGTGCCAGCAGCTTAGATCATTCCAGTCCTAACTATGGCTACACCTTC

V gene: TRBV28
J gene: TRBJ1-1
clone size: NA
D gene: NA
CDR3 protein: CASCESPGNTEAFF
CDR3 DNA: TGTGCCAGCTGCGAGAGTCCGGGGAACACTGAAGCTTTCTTT

V gene: TRBV7-2
J gene: TRBJ1-6
clone size: once
D gene: NA
CDR3 protein: CASSRYPAGINSPLHF
CDR3 DNA: TGTGCCAGCAGCCGCTACCCCGCTGGAATTAATTCACCCCTCCACTTT

V gene: TRBV6-6
J gene: TRBJ2-5
clone size: NA
D gene: NA
CDR3 protein: CASTQKTLGETQYF
CDR3 DNA: TGTGCCAGCACCCAAAAGACTCTGGGAGAGACCCAGTACTTC

V gene: TRBV27
J gene: TRBJ1-6
clone size: NA
D gene: TRBD1
CDR3 protein: CASSLPHPGTGRRNSPLHF
CDR3 DNA: TGTGCCAGCAGTTTACCACATCCCGGGACAGGGCGCAGGAATTCACCCCTCCACTTT

V gene: TRBV7-9
J gene: TRBJ2-1
clone size: NA
D gene: TRBD1
CDR3 protein: CASSFRDRGPYEQFF
CDR3 DNA: TGTGCCAGCAGCTTCCGGGACAGGGGTCCCTATGAGCAGTTCTTC

V gene: TRBV18
J gene: TRBJ1-3
clone size: NA
D gene: TRBD1
CDR3 protein: CASSPEGASGNTIYF
CDR3 DNA: TGTGCCAGCTCACCAGAGGGGGCATCAGGAAACACCATATATTTT

V gene: TRBV7-8
J gene: TRBJ1-2
clone size: NA
D gene: NA
CDR3 protein: CASSDLLGPQNYGYTF
CDR3 DNA: TGTGCCAGCAGCGACCTCTTGGGACCGCAAAACTATGGCTACACCTTC

V gene: TRBV4-3
J gene: TRBJ2-2
clone size: NA
D gene: TRBD1
CDR3 protein: CASSQDAKGQGDTGELFF
CDR3 DNA: TGCGCCAGCAGCCAAGACGCTAAGGGACAGGGTGACACCGGGGAGCTGTTTTTT

V gene: TRBV4-3
J gene: TRBJ2-1
clone size: once
D gene: NA
CDR3 protein: CASSQDPGGIYNEQFF
CDR3 DNA: TGCGCCAGCAGCCAAGATCCGGGGGGCATATACAATGAGCAGTTCTTC

V gene: TRBV19
J gene: TRBJ1-5
clone size: NA
D gene: TRBD1
CDR3 protein: CASTSGGRGNQPQHF
CDR3 DNA: TGTGCCAGTACTTCAGGGGGACGGGGCAATCAGCCCCAGCATTTT

V gene: TRBV2
J gene: TRBJ1-1
clone size: NA
D gene: NA
CDR3 protein: CASTRGGARTEAFF
CDR3 DNA: TGTGCCAGCACCCGAGGGGGGGCGCGGACTGAAGCTTTCTTT

V gene: TRBV9
J gene: TRBJ2-5
clone size: NA
D gene: NA
CDR3 protein: CASSGVQGGQETQYF
CDR3 DNA: TGTGCCAGCAGCGGGGTACAGGGCGGCCAAGAGACCCAGTACTTC

V gene: TRBV19
J gene: TRBJ2-3
clone size: NA
D gene: TRBD1
CDR3 protein: CARRQGTSTDTQYF
CDR3 DNA: TGTGCCAGACGACAGGGTACTAGCACAGATACGCAGTATTTT

V gene: TRBV13
J gene: TRBJ2-1
clone size: NA
D gene: TRBD1
CDR3 protein: CASSHRDRVYNEQFF
CDR3 DNA: TGTGCCAGCAGCCACCGGGACAGGGTCTACAATGAGCAGTTCTTC

V gene: TRBV6-5
J gene: TRBJ2-7
clone size: NA
D gene: TRBD2
CDR3 protein: CASKTSGGADEQYF
CDR3 DNA: TGTGCCAGCAAGACTAGCGGGGGGGCGGACGAGCAGTACTTC

V gene: TRBV7-2
J gene: TRBJ1-3
clone size: NA
D gene: NA
CDR3 protein: CASSLRSGSSGNTIYF
CDR3 DNA: TGTGCCAGCAGCTTAAGATCAGGGTCTTCCGGAAACACCATATATTTT

V gene: TRBV13
J gene: TRBJ2-5
clone size: NA
D gene: TRBD2
CDR3 protein: CASSGGEGETQYF
CDR3 DNA: TGTGCCAGCAGCGGAGGGGAGGGGGAGACCCAGTACTTC

V gene: TRBV3-1/TRBV3-2
J gene: TRBJ1-2
clone size: NA
D gene: TRBD1
CDR3 protein: CASSYGQALNYGYTF
CDR3 DNA: TGTGCCAGCAGCTATGGACAGGCTCTAAACTATGGCTACACCTTC

V gene: TRBV28
J gene: TRBJ2-3
clone size: NA
D gene: NA
CDR3 protein: CASSLSGQFPDTQYF
CDR3 DNA: TGTGCCAGCAGTTTATCAGGACAGTTTCCAGATACGCAGTATTTT

V gene: TRBV28
J gene: TRBJ1-5
clone size: few
D gene: NA
CDR3 protein: CASSSPAGRGGRLTQHF
CDR3 DNA: TGTGCCAGCAGTTCCCCCGCGGGGCGGGGGGGTAGGTTGACCCAGCATTTT

V gene: TRBV6-5
J gene: TRBJ2-1
clone size: once
D gene: NA
CDR3 protein: CASSYDRTSGQFF
CDR3 DNA: TGTGCCAGCAGTTACGACAGGACGAGCGGACAGTTCTTC

V gene: TRBV10-3
J gene: TRBJ1-6
clone size: NA
D gene: NA
CDR3 protein: CAISDETANSPLHF
CDR3 DNA: TGTGCCATCAGTGATGAGACAGCGAATTCACCCCTCCACTTT

V gene: TRBV13
J gene: TRBJ1-6
clone size: NA
D gene: NA
CDR3 protein: CASSVLPDTSPLHF
CDR3 DNA: TGTGCCAGCAGCGTCCTACCTGATACCTCACCCCTCCACTTT

V gene: TRBV6-5
J gene: TRBJ2-5
clone size: NA
D gene: NA
CDR3 protein: CASSYSARGEETQYF
CDR3 DNA: TGTGCCAGCAGTTACTCAGCGCGAGGGGAGGAGACCCAGTACTTC

V gene: TRBV7-6
J gene: TRBJ2-5
clone size: NA
D gene: TRBD2
CDR3 protein: CASSALAGPQETQYF
CDR3 DNA: TGTGCCAGCAGCGCCTTAGCGGGGCCTCAAGAGACCCAGTACTTC

V gene: TRBV4-1
J gene: TRBJ2-1
clone size: NA
D gene: NA
CDR3 protein: CASSRGLLGRQFF
CDR3 DNA: TGCGCCAGCAGCCGGGGTCTTTTAGGTAGGCAGTTCTTC

V gene: TRBV5-1
J gene: TRBJ2-3
clone size: NA
D gene: TRBD2
CDR3 protein: CASMRGESDTQYF
CDR3 DNA: TGCGCCAGCATGCGGGGGGAATCAGATACGCAGTATTTT

V gene: TRBV27
J gene: TRBJ2-2
clone size: once
D gene: NA
CDR3 protein: CASSLRGTGELFF
CDR3 DNA: TGTGCCAGCAGTTTACGAGGGACCGGGGAGCTGTTTTTT

V gene: TRBV25-1
J gene: TRBJ1-2
clone size: once
D gene: NA
CDR3 protein: CASSLGGTNYGYTF
CDR3 DNA: TGTGCCAGCAGCCTCGGGGGGACAAACTATGGCTACACCTTC

V gene: TRBV10-3
J gene: TRBJ2-1
clone size: NA
D gene: NA
CDR3 protein: CAIRRESDEQFF
CDR3 DNA: TGTGCCATCCGTCGAGAATCCGATGAGCAGTTCTTC

V gene: TRBV2
J gene: TRBJ1-3
clone size: NA
D gene: TRBD1
CDR3 protein: CASRGTARNTIYF
CDR3 DNA: TGTGCCAGCAGAGGGACAGCGAGAAACACCATATATTTT

V gene: TRBV4-3
J gene: TRBJ1-1
clone size: few
D gene: NA
CDR3 protein: CASSQDMTGGPEAFF
CDR3 DNA: TGCGCCAGCAGCCAAGATATGACGGGGGGTCCTGAAGCTTTCTTT